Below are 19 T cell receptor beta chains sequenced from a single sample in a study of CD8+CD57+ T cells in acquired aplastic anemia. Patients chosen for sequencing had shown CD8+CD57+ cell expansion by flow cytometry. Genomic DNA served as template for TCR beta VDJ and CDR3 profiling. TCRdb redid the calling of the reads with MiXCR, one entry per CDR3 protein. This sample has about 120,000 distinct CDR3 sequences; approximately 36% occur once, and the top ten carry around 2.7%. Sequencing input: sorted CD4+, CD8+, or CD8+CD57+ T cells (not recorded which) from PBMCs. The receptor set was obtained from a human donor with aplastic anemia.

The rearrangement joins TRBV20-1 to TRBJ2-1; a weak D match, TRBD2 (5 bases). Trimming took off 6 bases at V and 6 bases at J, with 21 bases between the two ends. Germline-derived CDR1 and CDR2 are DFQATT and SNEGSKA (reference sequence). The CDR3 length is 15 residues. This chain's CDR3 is CSASSFDLRGNEQFF. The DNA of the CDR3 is TGCAGTGCCAGCAGTTTCGACCTTCGGGGCAATGAGCAGTTCTTC.

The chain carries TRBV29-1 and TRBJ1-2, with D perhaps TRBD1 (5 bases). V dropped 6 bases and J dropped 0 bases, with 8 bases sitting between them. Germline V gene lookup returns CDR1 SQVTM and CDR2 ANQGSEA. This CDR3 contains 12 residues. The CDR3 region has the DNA TGCAGCGTCGGGGGGGCTAACTATGGCTACACCTTC. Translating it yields CSVGGANYGYTF.

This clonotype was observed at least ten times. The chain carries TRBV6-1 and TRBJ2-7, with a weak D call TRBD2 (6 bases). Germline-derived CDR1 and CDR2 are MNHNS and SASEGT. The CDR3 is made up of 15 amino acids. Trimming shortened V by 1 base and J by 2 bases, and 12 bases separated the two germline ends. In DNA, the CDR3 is TGTGCCAGCAGTGAAGGTGTGACTAGAACCTACGAGCAGTACGTC. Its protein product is CASSEGVTRTYEQYV.

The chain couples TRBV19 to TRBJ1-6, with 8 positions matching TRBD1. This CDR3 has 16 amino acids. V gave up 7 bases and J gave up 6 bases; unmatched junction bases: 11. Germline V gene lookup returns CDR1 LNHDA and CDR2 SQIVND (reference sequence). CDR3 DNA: TGTGCCAGTACCTTGGACAGGGCGCTCCTTAATTCACCCCTCCACTTT. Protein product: CASTLDRALLNSPLHF. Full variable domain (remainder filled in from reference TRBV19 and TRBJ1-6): DGGITQSPKYLFRKEGQNVTLSCEQNLNHDAMYWYRQDPGQGLRLIYYSQIVNDFQKGDIAEGYSVSREKKESFPLTVTSAQKNPTAFYLCASTLDRALLNSPLHFGNGTRLTVT.

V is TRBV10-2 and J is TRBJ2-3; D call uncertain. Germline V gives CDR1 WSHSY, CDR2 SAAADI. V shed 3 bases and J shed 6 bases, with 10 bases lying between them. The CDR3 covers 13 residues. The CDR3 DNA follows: TGCGCCAGCAGTGAAACTTTAATGGATACGCAGTATTTT. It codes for CASSETLMDTQYF.

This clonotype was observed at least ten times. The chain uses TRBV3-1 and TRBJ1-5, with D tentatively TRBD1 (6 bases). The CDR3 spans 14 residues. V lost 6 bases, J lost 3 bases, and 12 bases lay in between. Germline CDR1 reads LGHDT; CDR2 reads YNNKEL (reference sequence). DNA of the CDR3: TGTGCCAGCAGTGATGGACAGTCCAATCAGCCCCAGCATTTT. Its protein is CASSDGQSNQPQHF.

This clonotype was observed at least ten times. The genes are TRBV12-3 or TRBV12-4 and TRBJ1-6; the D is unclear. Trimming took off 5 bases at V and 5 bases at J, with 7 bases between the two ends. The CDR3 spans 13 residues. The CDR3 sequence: CASSPSHNSPLHF. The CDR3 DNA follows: TGTGCCAGCAGTCCCTCTCATAATTCACCCCTCCACTTT.

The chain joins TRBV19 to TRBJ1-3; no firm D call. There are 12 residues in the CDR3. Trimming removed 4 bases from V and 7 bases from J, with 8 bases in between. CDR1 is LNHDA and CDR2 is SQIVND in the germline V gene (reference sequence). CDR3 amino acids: CASSRTGNTIYF. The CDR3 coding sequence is TGTGCCAGTAGTAGGACCGGGAACACCATATATTTT.

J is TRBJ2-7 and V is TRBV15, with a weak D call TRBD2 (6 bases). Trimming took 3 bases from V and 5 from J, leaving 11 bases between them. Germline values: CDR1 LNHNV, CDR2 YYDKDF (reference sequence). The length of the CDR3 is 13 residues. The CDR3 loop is CATSRADYHEQYF. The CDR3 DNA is TGTGCCACCAGCAGGGCGGACTACCACGAGCAGTACTTC.

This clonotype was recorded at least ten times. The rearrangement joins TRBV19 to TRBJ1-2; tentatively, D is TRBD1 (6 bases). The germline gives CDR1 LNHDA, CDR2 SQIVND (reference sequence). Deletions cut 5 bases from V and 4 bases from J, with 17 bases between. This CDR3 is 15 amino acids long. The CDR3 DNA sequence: TGTGCCAGTAGTGTCGACGGGACAAAGATCTATGGCTACACCTTC. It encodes CASSVDGTKIYGYTF. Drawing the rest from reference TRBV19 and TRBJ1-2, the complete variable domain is DGGITQSPKYLFRKEGQNVTLSCEQNLNHDAMYWYRQDPGQGLRLIYYSQIVNDFQKGDIAEGYSVSREKKESFPLTVTSAQKNPTAFYLCASSVDGTKIYGYTFGSGTRLTVV.

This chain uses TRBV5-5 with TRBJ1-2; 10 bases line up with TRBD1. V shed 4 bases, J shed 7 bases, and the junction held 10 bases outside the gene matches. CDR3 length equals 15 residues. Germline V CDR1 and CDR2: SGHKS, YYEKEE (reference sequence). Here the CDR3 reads CASSRQTGGAPGYTF. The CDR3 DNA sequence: TGTGCCAGCAGCCGTCAGACAGGGGGCGCGCCTGGCTACACCTTC.

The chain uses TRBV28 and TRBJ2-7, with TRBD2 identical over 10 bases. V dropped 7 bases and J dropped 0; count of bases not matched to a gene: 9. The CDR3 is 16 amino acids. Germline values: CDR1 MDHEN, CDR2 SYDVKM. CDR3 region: CASIGTSGGASYEQYF. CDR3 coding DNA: TGTGCCAGCATCGGGACGAGCGGGGGGGCCTCCTACGAGCAGTACTTC.

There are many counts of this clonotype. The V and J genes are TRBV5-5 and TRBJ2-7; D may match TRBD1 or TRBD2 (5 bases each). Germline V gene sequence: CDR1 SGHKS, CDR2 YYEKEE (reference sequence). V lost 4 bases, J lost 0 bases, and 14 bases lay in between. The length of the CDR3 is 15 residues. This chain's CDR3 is CASSREWGSSYEQYV. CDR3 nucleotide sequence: TGTGCCAGCAGCCGAGAGTGGGGGAGCTCCTACGAGCAGTACGTC.

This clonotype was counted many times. This CDR3 reads CASRHRATGNQPQHF. CDR3 coding DNA: TGTGCCAGCAGACACCGGGCGACGGGCAATCAGCCCCAGCATTTT. The chain employs TRBV6-1 and TRBJ1-5; D not certain. This CDR3 contains 15 residues. Germline V CDR1 and CDR2: MNHNS, SASEGT. Trimming took 6 bases from V and 2 from J, leaving 14 bases between them.

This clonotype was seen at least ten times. The CDR3 sequence is CASSQDRPNTEAFF. CDR3 coding DNA: TGTGCCAGCAGCCAAGATCGTCCGAACACTGAAGCTTTCTTT. The chain employs TRBV3-1 and TRBJ1-1; no firm D call. Germline assignment: CDR1 LGHDT and CDR2 YNNKEL (reference sequence). The CDR3 runs 14 residues. Deletions cut 0 bases from V and 1 base from J, with 6 bases between. Full variable domain (remainder filled in from reference TRBV3-1 and TRBJ1-1): DTAVSQTPKYLVTQMGNDKSIKCEQNLGHDTMYWYKQDSKKFLKIMFSYNNKELIINETVPNRFSPKSPDKAHLNLHINSLELGDSAVYFCASSQDRPNTEAFFGQGTRLTVV.

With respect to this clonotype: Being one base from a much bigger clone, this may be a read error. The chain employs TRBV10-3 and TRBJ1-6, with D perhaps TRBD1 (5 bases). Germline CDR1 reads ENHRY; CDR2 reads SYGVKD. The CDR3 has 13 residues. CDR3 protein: CASSYPGNPPLHF. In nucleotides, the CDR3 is TGTGCCAGCAGTTACCCAGGGAATCCACCCCTCCACTTT.

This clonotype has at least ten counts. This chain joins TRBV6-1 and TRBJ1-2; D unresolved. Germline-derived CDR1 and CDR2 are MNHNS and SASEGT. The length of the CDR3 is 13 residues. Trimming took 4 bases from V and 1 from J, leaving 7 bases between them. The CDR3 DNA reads TGTGCCAGCAGTGTTCCTGGTAACTATGGCTACACCTTC. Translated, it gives CASSVPGNYGYTF.

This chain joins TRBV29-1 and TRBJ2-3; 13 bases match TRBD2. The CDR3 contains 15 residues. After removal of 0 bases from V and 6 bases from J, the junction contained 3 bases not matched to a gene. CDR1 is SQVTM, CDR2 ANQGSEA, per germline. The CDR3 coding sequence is TGCAGCGTTGAAGAGGGACTAGCGGGATTGGATACGCAGTATTTT. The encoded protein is CSVEEGLAGLDTQYF.

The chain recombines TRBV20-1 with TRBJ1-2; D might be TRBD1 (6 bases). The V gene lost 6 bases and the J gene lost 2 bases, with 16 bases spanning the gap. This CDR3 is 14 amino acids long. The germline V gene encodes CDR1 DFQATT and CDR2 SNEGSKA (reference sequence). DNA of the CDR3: TGCAGTGCCCCACCCGGGACAACGAACTATGGCTACACCTTC. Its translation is CSAPPGTTNYGYTF.